The rows below give T cell receptor beta chains drawn from one sample of a study of blood T cell repertoires in COVID-19. Libraries were prepared by immunoSEQ multiplex PCR; TCRdb keeps only in-frame clonotypes and omits some of them. Of approximately 200,000 clones detected, approximately 80% appear once; the ten largest clones hold 5% to 6.5%. The sequencing input was peripheral blood. These receptors all stem from a woman aged 60 to 75 who had recovered from COVID-19. The CDR3 runs from the conserved cysteine through the conserved F or W. D genes are given only for firm matches. Not all rows give a size; the values are once, few, many and, for expanded clones, a class.

V gene	D gene	clone size	J gene	CDR3 DNA	CDR3 protein
TRBV19	TRBD2	.	TRBJ2-3	TGTGCCAGTAGTAGCGGGGGGGCCAGGGATACGCAGTATTTT	CASSSGGARDTQYF
TRBV2	TRBD2	.	TRBJ2-1	TGTGCCATCTCGGGGGGGCCAACCCCCAATGAGCAGTTCTTC	CAISGGPTPNEQFF
TRBV6-5	.	.	TRBJ1-1	TGTGCCAGCAAAGGACGGACTCACATGAACACTGAAGCTTTCTTT	CASKGRTHMNTEAFF
TRBV7-9	TRBD1	once	TRBJ1-2	TGTGCCAGCAGCTTAGATGGACAGGGGGCCTATGGCTACACCTTC	CASSLDGQGAYGYTF
TRBV3-1/TRBV3-2	TRBD2	once	TRBJ2-5	TGTGCCAGCAGCCCAGCGGGGAGGGAGACCCAGTACTTC	CASSPAGRETQYF
TRBV10-3	TRBD1	.	TRBJ2-7	TGTGCCATCAGGCAGGGGGCTCGGGAGCAGTACTTC	CAIRQGAREQYF
TRBV2	.	.	TRBJ2-5	TGTGCCAGCATTACGACAGGAGAGACCCAGTACTTC	CASITTGETQYF
TRBV19	TRBD1	.	TRBJ1-5	TGTGCCAGTTCAAACGGACAGGCCAATCAGCCCCAGCATTTT	CASSNGQANQPQHF
TRBV7-3	TRBD2	.	TRBJ2-3	TGTGCCAGCAGCCCCGGTATAGCGGGGGGTATCACAGATACGCAGTATTTT	CASSPGIAGGITDTQYF
TRBV6-2/TRBV6-3	.	.	TRBJ1-5	TGTGCCAGCAGTTACTCGAGTTGGGTAAGCGGCAATCAGCCCCAGCATTTT	CASSYSSWVSGNQPQHF
TRBV9	TRBD2	once	TRBJ2-7	TGTGCCAGCAGTGAACTACCGGGACTAGCGCCCTACGAGCAGTACTTC	CASSELPGLAPYEQYF
TRBV5-1	.	.	TRBJ2-7	TGCGCCAGCTCCGGGACACCTGATCCTTCTTCCTACGAGCAGTACTTC	CASSGTPDPSSYEQYF
TRBV6-1	TRBD1	.	TRBJ1-2	TGTGCCAGCAGTACAGGGGGAGGCTACACCTTC	CASSTGGGYTF
TRBV7-2	.	few	TRBJ2-1	TGTGCCAGCAGCCCAGGGGACCCTCGCCCCTACAATGAGCAGTTCTTC	CASSPGDPRPYNEQFF
TRBV18	TRBD1	.	TRBJ1-2	TGTGCCAGCTCACTGCTGACAGGGGGTACCTCTTATGGCTACACCTTC	CASSLLTGGTSYGYTF
TRBV5-5	.	once	TRBJ1-1	TGTGCCAGCAGCGTGGCAGTGAACACTGAAGCTTTCTTT	CASSVAVNTEAFF
TRBV10-3	TRBD2	.	TRBJ2-7	TGTGCCATCAGCGGGGGGACTAGCGACTCCTACGAGCAGTACTTC	CAISGGTSDSYEQYF
TRBV11-3	.	.	TRBJ2-5	TGTGCCAGCAGCTTAGGTACGACTCCTCAAGAGACCCAGTACTTC	CASSLGTTPQETQYF
TRBV5-1	TRBD2	.	TRBJ2-7	TGCGCCAGCAGCTTGGTTAGCGGGGGGGCTCAGTACGAGCAGTACTTC	CASSLVSGGAQYEQYF
TRBV5-5	.	.	TRBJ1-4	TGTGCCAGCGCGACAGTAAATGAAAAACTGTTTTTT	CASATVNEKLFF
TRBV5-1	.	.	TRBJ2-2	TGCGCCAGCAGCTTGGCGCGGACAGACAACACCGGGGAGCTGTTTTTT	CASSLARTDNTGELFF
TRBV10-3	TRBD1	.	TRBJ1-1	TGTGCCATCACCCAGGACAGGCTGAACACTGAAGCTTTCTTT	CAITQDRLNTEAFF
TRBV7-8	TRBD2	.	TRBJ2-1	TGTGCCAGCAGTAGGAGCGGGGACTCCTACAATGAGCAGTTCTTC	CASSRSGDSYNEQFF
TRBV7-2	TRBD1	.	TRBJ1-2	TGTGCCAGCAGCTCCCGTGGACAGGGCTATGGCTACACCTTC	CASSSRGQGYGYTF
TRBV5-5	TRBD2	.	TRBJ2-7	TGTGCCAGCAGCTGGTGGACGGGGGGCTACGAGCAGTACTTC	CASSWWTGGYEQYF
TRBV2	TRBD2	.	TRBJ2-1	TGTGCCAGCAAGAAACTAGCGGGGGGGCGGTCAGGCAATGAGCAGTTCTTC	CASKKLAGGRSGNEQFF
TRBV5-5	.	once	TRBJ1-6	TGTGCCAGCAGCCCCTACGTTGGCAGGATTAATTCACCCCTCCACTTT	CASSPYVGRINSPLHF
TRBV27	TRBD1	.	TRBJ1-2	TGTGCCAGCAGTTTGTCCTACTCCGGGACAGGGTATGGCTACACCTTC	CASSLSYSGTGYGYTF
TRBV7-2	TRBD2	.	TRBJ2-1	TGTGCCAGCAGCGCCCGCCGGGCGGGGGGATACAATGAGCAGTTCTTC	CASSARRAGGYNEQFF
TRBV5-1	.	.	TRBJ1-2	TGCGCCAGCAGTCAAGGGGAAAGCTATGGCTACACCTTC	CASSQGESYGYTF
TRBV3-1/TRBV3-2	TRBD1	.	TRBJ2-2	TGTGCCAGCAGCCAAGCCTGGGGACAGTCGAACACCGGGGAGCTGTTTTTT	CASSQAWGQSNTGELFF
TRBV7-3	TRBD1	.	TRBJ2-1	TGTGCCAGCAGCCAAACAGGGGGCCCCTACAATGAGCAGTTCTTC	CASSQTGGPYNEQFF
TRBV6-4	TRBD1	many	TRBJ1-5	TGTGCCAGCAGTGAGGTAGGGGGCTCCCAGGCAACATATAGCAATCAGCCCCAGCATTTT	CASSEVGGSQATYSNQPQHF
TRBV5-8	TRBD1	.	TRBJ1-5	TGTGCCAGCAGCTTGGGACAGGGGGCGCTTAGCAATCAGCCCCAGCATTTT	CASSLGQGALSNQPQHF
TRBV9	.	.	TRBJ2-6	TGTGCCAGCAGCGTAGTAGCATCTGGGGCCAACGTCCTGACTTTC	CASSVVASGANVLTF
TRBV5-1	.	.	TRBJ1-6	TGCGCCAGCAGCTTCGCATCTCCCGGATCGGGGGGCTCCTATAATTCACCCCTCCACTTT	CASSFASPGSGGSYNSPLHF
TRBV11-1	.	.	TRBJ2-5	TGTGCCAGCAGCCCTCAAGGGGGACAAGAGACCCAGTACTTC	CASSPQGGQETQYF
TRBV2	.	few	TRBJ1-1	TGTGCCAGCAAGGGGTACACTGAAGCTTTCTTT	CASKGYTEAFF
TRBV12-2	.	.	TRBJ2-7	TGTGCAAGTCGGCGTTGTAGCGGGGGGGCCTACGAGCAGTACTTC	CASRRCSGGAYEQYF
TRBV6-1	.	.	TRBJ1-6	TGTGCCAGCAGTGAGGCTCGGGTTTATAATTCACCCCTCCACTTT	CASSEARVYNSPLHF
TRBV5-1	.	.	TRBJ1-1	TGCGCCAGCAGCTTGGGAGGTCTGGCTGAAGCTTTCTTT	CASSLGGLAEAFF
TRBV7-9	.	.	TRBJ1-4	TGTGCCAGCAGCCTCCCGCAGGGGACTAATGAAAAACTGTTTTTT	CASSLPQGTNEKLFF
TRBV11-2	.	.	TRBJ2-5	TGTGCCAGCAGCTTAGATCCGGGTAGCCAAGAGACCCAGTACTTC	CASSLDPGSQETQYF
TRBV24-1	TRBD1	.	TRBJ2-5	TGTGCCACCAGTGATCCCGGGACAGGGCATGAGACCCAGTACTTC	CATSDPGTGHETQYF
TRBV2	.	.	TRBJ1-2	TGTGCCAGCAGATTAGAGGGTAGTGGCTACACCTTC	CASRLEGSGYTF
TRBV10-3	.	few	TRBJ1-4	TGTGCCACACAAGGACTTAATGAAAAACTGTTTTTT	CATQGLNEKLFF
TRBV6-6	.	.	TRBJ2-1	TGTGCCAGCAGTTACTCGACAGCAACCCCGAACAATGAGCAGTTCTTC	CASSYSTATPNNEQFF